Below, one TCR beta chain is given with its context. Its antigen is undetermined. The CDR3 sequence is 14 residues long. The germline V gene encodes CDR1 GTSNPN and CDR2 SVGIG (reference sequence). Trimming took 4 bases from V and 4 from J; bases not matched to a gene: 9. The data belong to a study of graft-versus-host responses after intestinal transplantation. As for the study in general: Multivisceral, liver-intestinal, or isolated intestinal transplants were performed in recipients. Every recipient underwent anti-thymocyte globulin induction, then tacrolimus and steroids for roughly three years.

The method was immunoSEQ multiplex PCR; TCRdb's version includes in-frame clones alone and lacks a portion of them. Altogether 120,000 or so clones are present, 93% being singletons, with the ten largest covering less than 0.55%. Whole-study results and caveats: Where graft-donor T cell macrochimerism was present, patients had high graft-versus-host to host-versus-graft clonal ratios in allografts.

This TCR was sampled from a human donor who received an intestinal transplant. The J gene is TRBJ1-2, the V gene TRBV30, with TRBD1 matching 7 bases. Material: unstimulated CD8+ T cells sorted from spleen or lymph node cells, obtained before intestinal transplant. The CDR3 DNA is TGTGCCTGGACCCTCACGGGACAGAGCTATGGCTACACCTTC. Protein: CAWTLTGQSYGYTF.